This TCR beta chain comes out of a study of blood T cell repertoires in COVID-19. About the research overall: COVID-19 samples, acute and convalescent, were from the United States, Italy and Spain. The analysed material was cDNA or gDNA that came from T cells, B-cell-depleted T cells, or PBMCs.

The CDR3 is 12 residues long. Profiling relied on immunoSEQ multiplex PCR, and the TCRdb table lists in-frame clones only, not all of them. The sample includes approximately 150,000 clones, 83% of them seen just once. The receptor was derived from an elderly woman with acute or convalescent COVID-19. Source material: peripheral blood. The chain recombines TRBV12-2 with TRBJ2-7; the table's D call, TRBD2, has no DNA check behind it. TRBV12-2 represents a pseudogene. CDR3 sequence (DNA): TGTGCAAGTCGCCTTAGACTGTACGAGCAGTACTTC. Its translation is CASRLRLYEQYF.